Listed here is a single T cell receptor (beta chain). No antigen is known for it. The CDR3 has 17 amino acids. Healthy donors had no documented immune events, such as infections, while sampled. The data are from a study of identifying expanded T cells in peripheral blood. Points from the study as a whole: About 1.2 clones differed between technical replicates, versus approximately 17 and 20 over time. Clone count variance between roughly 2-week samples rose with total template count.

Profiling relied on immunoSEQ multiplex PCR, and the TCRdb table lists in-frame clones only, not all of them. The sample records around 47,000 clones, approximately 82% being singletons. This clonotype was sampled from a person aged 18-70 years in good health. The chain uses TRBV21-1 and TRBJ2-5; the D call in the table, TRBD1, was not verified against the DNA. TRBV21-1 is designated a pseudogene. What was sequenced was blood. The CDR3 nucleotides read TGTGCCAGCAGCAAAGCGGGGACAGATCCCATCCAAGAGACCCAGTACTTC. It encodes CASSKAGTDPIQETQYF.